Listed here is a single T cell receptor (beta chain). Relative to the germline gene, one junction end is altered; a read error may explain this. CDR3 size: 14 residues. The germline V gene has CDR1 MNHEY and CDR2 SMNVEV (reference sequence). Sequencing was performed with immunoSEQ multiplex PCR; in TCRdb, only in-frame clones are kept and a portion is missing. The table has roughly 480,000 clones, approximately 79% seen once. These data originate in a study of shared clonotypes between healthy human individuals. Extraction of genomic DNA in unsorted samples used about 90 million PBMCs. The chain recombines TRBV27 with TRBJ1-1; 7 nucleotides align to TRBD1. This sequence was found in a middle-aged woman in good health. Some clones in this sample may be carry-over from other donors' samples. Sequencing was carried out using PBMCs. CDR3 nucleotide sequence: TGTGCCAGCAGGGCCAGGGGGTGGAACACTGAAGCTTCCTTT. The encoded protein is CASRARGWNTEASF.